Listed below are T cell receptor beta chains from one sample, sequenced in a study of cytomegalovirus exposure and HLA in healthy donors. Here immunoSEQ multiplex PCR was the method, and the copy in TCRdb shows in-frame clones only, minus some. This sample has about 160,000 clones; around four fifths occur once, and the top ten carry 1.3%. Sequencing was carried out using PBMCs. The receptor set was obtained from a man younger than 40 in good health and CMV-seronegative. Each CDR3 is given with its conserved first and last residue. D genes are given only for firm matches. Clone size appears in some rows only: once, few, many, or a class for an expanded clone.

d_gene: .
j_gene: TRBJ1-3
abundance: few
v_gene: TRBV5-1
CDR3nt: TGCGCCAGCAGCCCGCAAAGCGGGGGAAACACCATATATTTT
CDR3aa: CASSPQSGGNTIYF

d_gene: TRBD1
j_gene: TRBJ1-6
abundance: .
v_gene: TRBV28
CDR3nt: TGTGCCAGCAGGGACGGACAGGAGTATTCACCCCTCCACTTT
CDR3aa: CASRDGQEYSPLHF

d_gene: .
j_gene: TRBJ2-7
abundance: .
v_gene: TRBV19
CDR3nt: TGTGCCAGTAGTATGGGCGAGAGAAGGAACGAGCAGTACTTC
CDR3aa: CASSMGERRNEQYF

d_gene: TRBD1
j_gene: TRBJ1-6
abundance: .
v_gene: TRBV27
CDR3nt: TGTGCCAGCAGTCTCGGGACAGGGGTTAGCTCCTATAATTCACCCCTCCACTTT
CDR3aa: CASSLGTGVSSYNSPLHF

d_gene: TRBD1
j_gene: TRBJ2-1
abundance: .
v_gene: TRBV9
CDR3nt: TGTGCCAGCAGCCCTCACAGGGGCAATGAGCAGTTCTTC
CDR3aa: CASSPHRGNEQFF

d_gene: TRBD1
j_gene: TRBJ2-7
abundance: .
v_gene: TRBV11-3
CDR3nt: TGTGCCAGCAGCTCGAGGTGGGACAGGGGGCCTTACGAGCAGTACTTC
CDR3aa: CASSSRWDRGPYEQYF

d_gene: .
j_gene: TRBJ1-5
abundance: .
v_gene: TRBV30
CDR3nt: TGTGCCTGGAGTTCGGGGAGTCAGCCCCAGCATTTT
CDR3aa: CAWSSGSQPQHF

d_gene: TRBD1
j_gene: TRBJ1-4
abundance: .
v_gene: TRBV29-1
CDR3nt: TGCAGCGTTAGTGATGGACAGGGGGCCTTGGCTAATGAAAAACTGTTTTTT
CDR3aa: CSVSDGQGALANEKLFF

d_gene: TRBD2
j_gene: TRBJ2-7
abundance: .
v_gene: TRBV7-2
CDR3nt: TGTGCCAGCAGCCCTGGGCGGGAGAATAACGAGCAGTACTTC
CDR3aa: CASSPGRENNEQYF

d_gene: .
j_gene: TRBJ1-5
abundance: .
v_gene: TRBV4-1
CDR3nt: TGCGCCAGCAGCCAAGACAGCGCGTATAGCAATCAGCCCCAGCATTTT
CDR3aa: CASSQDSAYSNQPQHF

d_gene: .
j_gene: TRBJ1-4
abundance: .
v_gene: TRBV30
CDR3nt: TGTGCCTGGAGTCAGGAATTCGATGAAAAACTGTTTTTT
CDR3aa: CAWSQEFDEKLFF

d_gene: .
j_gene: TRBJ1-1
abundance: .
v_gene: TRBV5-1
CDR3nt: TGCGCCAGCAGCTTGGGGACAGTTAACACTGAAGCTTTCTTT
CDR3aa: CASSLGTVNTEAFF

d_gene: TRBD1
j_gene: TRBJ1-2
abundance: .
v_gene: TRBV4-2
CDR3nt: TGTGCCAGCAGCCATACAAACAGGGGATCGGGCTATGGCTACACCTTC
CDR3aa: CASSHTNRGSGYGYTF

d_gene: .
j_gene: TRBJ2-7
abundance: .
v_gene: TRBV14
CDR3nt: TGTGCCAGCAGCCAAGATATGGGGGCACATGACGGGGAGCAGTACTTC
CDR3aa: CASSQDMGAHDGEQYF

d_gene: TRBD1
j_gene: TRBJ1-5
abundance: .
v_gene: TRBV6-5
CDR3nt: TGTGCCAGCAGAACCGGACAGGGGGGCAATCAGCCCCAGCATTTT
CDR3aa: CASRTGQGGNQPQHF

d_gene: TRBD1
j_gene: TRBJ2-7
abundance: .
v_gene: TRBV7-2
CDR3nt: TGTGCCAGCAGCCCCGGGACAGGGGGCTACGAGCAGTACTTC
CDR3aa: CASSPGTGGYEQYF

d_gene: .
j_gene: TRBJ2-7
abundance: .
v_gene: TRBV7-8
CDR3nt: TGTGCCAGCAGCTTAGTTCAGGGGCCTGGGGAGCAGTACTTC
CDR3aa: CASSLVQGPGEQYF

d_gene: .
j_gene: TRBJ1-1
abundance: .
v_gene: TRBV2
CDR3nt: TGTGCCGATAACCGAGGCACGTGGAACACTGAAGCTTTCTTT
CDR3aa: CADNRGTWNTEAFF

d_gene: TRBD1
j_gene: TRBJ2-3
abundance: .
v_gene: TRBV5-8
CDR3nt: TGTGCCAGCAGCTTGGACGGGACAGGGGTCACAGATACGCAGTATTTT
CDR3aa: CASSLDGTGVTDTQYF

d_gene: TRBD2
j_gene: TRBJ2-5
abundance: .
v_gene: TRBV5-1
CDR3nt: TGCGCCAGCAGCTTGGGGACTAGCCGAGAGACCCAGTACTTC
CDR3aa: CASSLGTSRETQYF

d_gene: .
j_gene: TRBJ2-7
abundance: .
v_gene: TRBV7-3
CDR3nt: TGTGCCAGCAGCTTAACCGCAGGTACCTACGAGCAGTACTTC
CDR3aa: CASSLTAGTYEQYF

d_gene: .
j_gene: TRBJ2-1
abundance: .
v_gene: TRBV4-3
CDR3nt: TGCGCCAGCAGCCAAGTCGAGACAGGGACTTACAATGAGCAGTTCTTC
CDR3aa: CASSQVETGTYNEQFF

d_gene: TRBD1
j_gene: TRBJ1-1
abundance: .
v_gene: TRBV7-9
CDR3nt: TGTGCCAGCGGCCCCACAGGGGGCACTGAAGCTTTCTTT
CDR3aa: CASGPTGGTEAFF

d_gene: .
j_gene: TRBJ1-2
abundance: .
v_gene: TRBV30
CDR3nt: TGTGCCTGGAGTGAGGACAGTTCCCCCGGTTATGGCTACACCTTC
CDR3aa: CAWSEDSSPGYGYTF

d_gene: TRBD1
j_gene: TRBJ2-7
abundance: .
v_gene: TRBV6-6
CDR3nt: TGTGCCAGCAGTTCCGCCGGGACAGGGCCCTACGAGCAGTACTTC
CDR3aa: CASSSAGTGPYEQYF

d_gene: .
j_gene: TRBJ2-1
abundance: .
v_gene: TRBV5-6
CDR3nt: TGTGCCAGCACCAGCGGGCGGGTGATCTCCTACAATGAGCAGTTCTTC
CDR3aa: CASTSGRVISYNEQFF

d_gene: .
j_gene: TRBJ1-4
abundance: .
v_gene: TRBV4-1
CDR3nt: TGCGCCAGCAGCCAAGGGCGGGCGGAAACTAATGAAAAACTGTTTTTT
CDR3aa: CASSQGRAETNEKLFF

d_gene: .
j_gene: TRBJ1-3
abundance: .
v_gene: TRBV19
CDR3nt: TGTGCCTCAAGTCAGGGGACGGGAAACACCATATATTTT
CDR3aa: CASSQGTGNTIYF

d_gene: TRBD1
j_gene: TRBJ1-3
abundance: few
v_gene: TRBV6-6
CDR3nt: TGTGCCAGCAGTTACATACAGGGGAGCTCTGGAAACACCATATATTTT
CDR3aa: CASSYIQGSSGNTIYF

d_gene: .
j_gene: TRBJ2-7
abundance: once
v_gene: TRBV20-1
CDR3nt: TGCAGTGCTAGGGTACTATACGAGCAGTACTTC
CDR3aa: CSARVLYEQYF

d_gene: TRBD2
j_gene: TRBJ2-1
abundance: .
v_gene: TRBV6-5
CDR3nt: TGTGCCAGCAGCCGAGGGACTAGAGTTGAGAATGAGCAGTTCTTC
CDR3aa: CASSRGTRVENEQFF

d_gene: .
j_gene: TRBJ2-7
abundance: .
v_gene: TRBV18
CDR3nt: TGTGCCAGCTCTTGGGGAGTCTCCTACGAGCAGTACTTC
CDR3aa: CASSWGVSYEQYF

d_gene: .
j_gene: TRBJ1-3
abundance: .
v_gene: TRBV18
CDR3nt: TGTGCCAGCTCACGTGCTACAGTGTCTGGAAACACCATATATTTT
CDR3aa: CASSRATVSGNTIYF

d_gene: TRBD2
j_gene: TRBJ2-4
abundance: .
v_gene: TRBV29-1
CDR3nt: TGCAGCAAACCGTTAAGCGGGGGTTCGGCCAAAAACATTCAGTACTTC
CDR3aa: CSKPLSGGSAKNIQYF

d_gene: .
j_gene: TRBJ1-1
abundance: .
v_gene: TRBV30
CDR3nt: TGTGCCTGGAGTGGGGGTAACAGGGAGATGATGAACACTGAAGCTTTCTTT
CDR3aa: CAWSGGNREMMNTEAFF

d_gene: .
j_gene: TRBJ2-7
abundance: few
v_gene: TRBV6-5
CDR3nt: TGTGCCAGCAGTTACTCGCGTTACGGCTACGAGCAGTACTTC
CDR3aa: CASSYSRYGYEQYF

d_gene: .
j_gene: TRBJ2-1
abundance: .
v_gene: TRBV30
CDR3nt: TGTGCCTGGAGACTGGGGGCATACAATGAGCAGTTCTTC
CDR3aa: CAWRLGAYNEQFF

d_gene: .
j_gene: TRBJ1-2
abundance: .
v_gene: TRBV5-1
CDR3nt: TGCGCCAGCAGCTTGGCGGAACAGCTTAACTATGGCTACACCTTC
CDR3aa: CASSLAEQLNYGYTF

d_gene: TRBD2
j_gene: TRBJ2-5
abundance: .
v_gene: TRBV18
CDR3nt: TGTGCCAGCTCACCAAAGCGGGGGGCAACCCGTCAAGAGACCCAGTACTTC
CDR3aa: CASSPKRGATRQETQYF

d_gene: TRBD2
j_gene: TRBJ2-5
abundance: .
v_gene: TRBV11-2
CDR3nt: TGTGCCAGCAGCTTGGGGGGCGGGGGGCGAGAGACCCAGTACTTC
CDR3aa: CASSLGGGGRETQYF

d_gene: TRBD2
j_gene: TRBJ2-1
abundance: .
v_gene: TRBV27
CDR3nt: TGTGCCAGCAGTCCAACTAGCGGGTCGGGCAATGAGCAGTTCTTC
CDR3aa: CASSPTSGSGNEQFF

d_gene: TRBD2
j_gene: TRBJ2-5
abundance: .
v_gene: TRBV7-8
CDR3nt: TGTGCCAGCAGCTTAATGGCTAGCGGGGATGATCAAGAGACCCAGTACTTC
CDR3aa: CASSLMASGDDQETQYF

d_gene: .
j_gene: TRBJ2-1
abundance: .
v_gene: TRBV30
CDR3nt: TGTGCCTGGCAGACTTTCAATGAGCAGTTCTTC
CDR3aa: CAWQTFNEQFF

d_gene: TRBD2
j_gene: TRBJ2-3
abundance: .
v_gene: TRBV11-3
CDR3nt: TGTGCCAGCAGCTTAGGGGCGACTAGCGGGAGAGTTGATACGCAGTATTTT
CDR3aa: CASSLGATSGRVDTQYF

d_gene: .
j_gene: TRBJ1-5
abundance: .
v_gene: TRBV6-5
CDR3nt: TGTGCCAGCAGTTCCCCGTATCAGCCCCAGCATTTT
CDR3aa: CASSSPYQPQHF

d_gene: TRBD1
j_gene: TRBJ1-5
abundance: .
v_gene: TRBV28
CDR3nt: TGTGCCAGCAGTTCGGGACAGCGCTTCAATCAGCCCCAGCATTTT
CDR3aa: CASSSGQRFNQPQHF

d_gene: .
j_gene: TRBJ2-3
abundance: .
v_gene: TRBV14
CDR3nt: TGTGCCAGCAGCCCATACTACGGCAGGGCGGTAGATACGCAGTATTTT
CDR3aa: CASSPYYGRAVDTQYF

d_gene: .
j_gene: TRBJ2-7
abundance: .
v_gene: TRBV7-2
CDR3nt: TGTGCCAGCAGCTTAGAATCAGGGACCTACGAGCAGTACTTC
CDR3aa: CASSLESGTYEQYF

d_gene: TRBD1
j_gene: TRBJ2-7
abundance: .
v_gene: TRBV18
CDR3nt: TGTGCCAGCTCACCTTCGGGACAGGGGTCCTCGTGGCAGTACTTC
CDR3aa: CASSPSGQGSSWQYF

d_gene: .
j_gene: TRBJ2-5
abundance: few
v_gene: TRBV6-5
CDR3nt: TGTGCCAGCAGTCGATCCGGGACTCAAGAAGAGACCCAGTACTTC
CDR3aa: CASSRSGTQEETQYF

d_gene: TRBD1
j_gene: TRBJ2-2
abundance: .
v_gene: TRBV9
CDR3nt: TGTGCCAGCAGCCCAGAGGGGGCCCCCGGGGAGCTGTTTTTT
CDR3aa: CASSPEGAPGELFF

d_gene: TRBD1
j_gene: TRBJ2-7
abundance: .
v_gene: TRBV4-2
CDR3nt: TGTGCCAGCAGCCAAGAATCTCGGACAGGGGAGGACTACGAGCAGTACTTC
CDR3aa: CASSQESRTGEDYEQYF

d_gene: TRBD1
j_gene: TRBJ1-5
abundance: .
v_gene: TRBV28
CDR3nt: TGTGCCAGCAGGGGGACAGGGAGGGGCAATCAGCCCCAGCATTTT
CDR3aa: CASRGTGRGNQPQHF

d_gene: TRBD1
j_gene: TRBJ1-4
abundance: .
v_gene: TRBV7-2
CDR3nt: TGTGCCAGCAGCCAGACGACAGGGGTTCAGGGAAAACTGTTTTTT
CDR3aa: CASSQTTGVQGKLFF

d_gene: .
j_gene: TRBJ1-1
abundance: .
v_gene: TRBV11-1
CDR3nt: TGTGCCAGCAGCTTAGCGGGGCTGCTGAACACTGAAGCTTTCTTT
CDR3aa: CASSLAGLLNTEAFF

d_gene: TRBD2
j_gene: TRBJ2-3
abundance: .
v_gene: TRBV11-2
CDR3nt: TGTGCCAGCAGCATGAGGAGGTCTCCGGGACTAGGGGCCAAGGATACGCAGTATTTT
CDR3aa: CASSMRRSPGLGAKDTQYF

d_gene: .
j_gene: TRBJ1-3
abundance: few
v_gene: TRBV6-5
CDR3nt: TGTGCCAGCAGTTACTCGAGCTCTGGAAACACCATATATTTT
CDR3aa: CASSYSSSGNTIYF